These T cell receptor beta chains were read from a single sample in a study of CD8 T cells in Susac syndrome. TCRdb processed the immunoSEQ multiplex PCR reads anew with MiXCR; each CDR3 protein has one entry. The repertoire has about 120,000 distinct CDR3 sequences, around 90% of them found once; the top ten carry over 0.12%. Sequencing was performed on CD4+ T cells from PBMCs. The receptors stem from a human donor in good health. Each CDR3 is given with its conserved first and last residue. A D gene is named only where the DNA matches it firmly. Some rows have no size entry. The others give once, few or many, or a class for an expanded clone.

abundance	j_gene	v_gene	d_gene	CDR3nt	CDR3aa
.	TRBJ2-1	TRBV28	.	TGTGCCAGCACCCGGAGGGGCCCTTCCTACAATGAGCAGTTCTTC	CASTRRGPSYNEQFF
once	TRBJ2-4	TRBV3-1	.	TGTGCCAGCACCCTCACCCCGGGCGCCAAAAACATTCAGTACTTC	CASTLTPGAKNIQYF
few	TRBJ1-1	TRBV4-2	.	TGTGCCAGCAGCCAAGCGGGGGTCACTGAAGCTTTCTTT	CASSQAGVTEAFF
once	TRBJ1-2	TRBV9	.	TGTGCCAGCAGCGGAGCATCCGAGCTCTATGGCTACACCTTC	CASSGASELYGYTF
.	TRBJ1-3	TRBV29-1	.	TGCAGCGCTCAGGATGTGACACGCTCTGGAAACACCATATATTTT	CSAQDVTRSGNTIYF
.	TRBJ2-7	TRBV19	.	TGTGCCAGTAGTGCGACAGGCCTTTCCTACGAGCAGTACTTC	CASSATGLSYEQYF
.	TRBJ2-2	TRBV24-1	.	TGTGCCACCAGTGATTTCGTCCGGACAAAGGCTAATCTTTTCATCTCCGGGGAGCTGTTTTTT	CATSDFVRTKANLFISGELFF
.	TRBJ1-1	TRBV19	.	TGTGCCAGTAGTTCGCGACAGATGCTCTTCGCTGAAGCTTTCTTT	CASSSRQMLFAEAFF
.	TRBJ2-1	TRBV29-1	TRBD1	TGCAGCGCTAGGACAGGGGATGAGCAGTTCTTC	CSARTGDEQFF
once	TRBJ1-6	TRBV20-1	.	TGCAGTGCTAGAGGGGGTAACCCCAATTCACCCCTCCACTTT	CSARGGNPNSPLHF
.	TRBJ2-7	TRBV20-1	.	TGCAGTGCTAGAGTCCAAGGGGCCCCACCCTACGAGCAGTACTTC	CSARVQGAPPYEQYF
.	TRBJ2-5	TRBV5-6	TRBD2	TGTGCCAGCAGCTTCGGGCTAGCGGGGCAAGAGACCCAGTACTTC	CASSFGLAGQETQYF
.	TRBJ2-7	TRBV7-2	.	TGTGCCAGCAGCTTAACAGCAAAAGGGGGGCTCGAGCAGTACTTC	CASSLTAKGGLEQYF
once	TRBJ2-5	TRBV20-1	TRBD2	TGCAGCTCGACTAGCGGGAGGGGGGGGGAGACCCAGTACTTC	CSSTSGRGGETQYF
.	TRBJ1-3	TRBV6-1	.	TGTGCCAGCAGGAAAGCGGAGGGGAATTCTGGAAACACCATATATTTT	CASRKAEGNSGNTIYF